This T cell receptor (beta chain) was recorded in a study of shared clonotypes between healthy human individuals (dated by TCRdb to 2020 to 2021). About the investigation overall: A couple of women and a few men aged 18 to 49 years were included in the cohort. For each donor, three plates each were used for CD4 naive and CD4 memory, two plates were used for CD8 naive, and one plate was used for CD8 memory. To estimate repertoire size and how much clonotypes are shared between individuals, the study performed deep sequencing of blood TCR repertoires from a few healthy adults. Libraries were prepared and TCR repertoires were sequenced by different laboratories using diverse techniques, in order to increase sequencing depth and limit assay-specific biases. Each donor's leukapheresis produced roughly between roughly 0.85 and 9.5 billion PBMCs. What the authors observed across the whole study: Because the study included only a small number of donors, the genetic and exposure-history diversity represented was limited. Even with the large sequencing depth, rarefaction of the sorted-subset datasets indicated that sequencing was incomplete. Compared with non-shared clonotypes, the clonotypes found in all four sorted-subset donors had higher generation probabilities. Sampling was restricted to blood, and TCR repertoires in tissue are likely to differ from TCR repertoires in blood. Across four donors, 4.5% to 6.5% of naive CD4, around 3.5% of naive CD8, roughly 2.2% of memory CD4, and 0.4% of memory CD8 clonotypes were shared. Based on pairwise subsampling, the degree of clonotype sharing among donors was expected to be affected by sequencing depth. Larger estimated clonotype richness was generally found for naive subsets than for memory subsets.

To note about this clone: The antigen this receptor binds is unknown. Per-base qualities were not stored, and no clone one base away is much larger.

TCR CDR3 regions were amplified from genomic DNA by multiplex PCR using the deep immunoSEQ assay. Extracted genomic DNA from each cell subset was distributed evenly across all wells of several immunoSEQ 96-well plates, and each plate was treated as a replicate. For sorted subsets, about 200 ng genomic DNA, equal to 30,000 or so T cell genomes, was loaded into each replicate PCR. Purified libraries were quantified with a Qubit 3.0 fluorometer, sized on a Bioanalyzer 2100, and re-quantified with the KAPA Library Quantification kit. Every immunoSEQ 96-well plate was sequenced on a dedicated single-read 150-cycle Illumina NextSeq 550 flow cell. From the authors' description of their analysis: The immunoSEQ output contained only junctional sequences without quality scores, so filtering could not match that applied to full-length reads. Sequences were annotated with PyIR, a Python wrapper for IgBLAST v1.9, using IMGT germline references to assign V/J genes and CDR3. Reads with weak V/J assignments (E-value above 1e-6), missing CDR3, stop codons, out-of-frame junctions, or ambiguous translated residues were removed. V3J clonotypes were defined as sequences sharing an identical inferred V gene, J gene, and CDR3 amino acid sequence. To compute the percentage overlap between repertoires, the number of shared unique clonotypes was divided by the size of the smaller repertoire. Three approaches were used to assess repertoire richness: RTK rarefaction, the Chao1 estimator, and Recon v2.1 estimates of unobserved clonotypes. OLGA was used to compute generation probabilities for all TCRbeta clonotypes that the gDNA method yielded from several donors. What TCRdb holds here is the immuneACCESS table cut down to in-frame rearrangements. Part of the clones is not present; checked against another copy, under half of the missing clones reflect an unresolved V gene, and the others are unexplained. V, J and clone size were drawn from that table, and D and trimming were deduced from the DNA. The sample yields some 2.3 million clones; approximately 93% were counted once. About 0.41% of the sample belongs to the ten largest clones.

Healthy HIV-negative adults with no recently reported acute infections or vaccinations were included as donors. Only Caucasian adults living in Nashville, Tennessee, USA were represented among the donors. CD4+ T cells were enriched through magnetic negative selection, after which naive cells were positively selected on CD45RA and the remaining negative fraction served as the memory subset. Blood was obtained by leukapheresis, after which PBMCs were separated by Ficoll-Histopaque density gradient centrifugation and cryopreserved in liquid nitrogen vapor phase. Analytical flow cytometry was used to check the purity and quantity of every magnetically sorted T cell population. Genomic DNA was isolated from each sorted fraction and quantified by UV absorbance on a Nanodrop 2000c. The receptor comes from a man aged 18-30 years in good health. Some clones in this sample may be carry-over from other donors' samples. The sequenced sample consisted of naive CD4+ T cells from PBMCs. The sample's cell subset or site, from its label and the paper: CD45RA+ positively selected.

The DNA sequence is as follows: TGCGCCAGCAGCCGCAGGGGGGCCTCCAATGAGCAGTTCTTC. It is translated as CASSRRGASNEQFF. The chain uses TRBV4-1 and TRBJ2-1; the D segment could be TRBD1, given 7 matching bases. There are 14 amino acids in the CDR3, from cysteine to phenylalanine inclusive. The only DNA kept is the CDR3, 42 bases in frame from the first base. Reading the germline V gene gives CDR1 MGHRA and CDR2 YSYEKL. Cut back by 4 bases and 6 bases, the V and J ends lie 13 bases apart.